This T cell receptor (beta chain) comes out of a study of CD8+CD57+ T cells in acquired aplastic anemia. As for the study in general: Sorted CD4+ and CD8+ cells gave a mean 3.2 ug DNA, range roughly 0.19 to 27.4 ug.

Whoever was chosen for sequencing had shown CD8+CD57+ cell expansion by flow cytometry. Every one of the patients had aplastic anemia (severe, acquired). The J segment lost 6 bases and the V segment lost 4 bases, leaving 7 bases of the junction unmatched. Germline V gives CDR1 SEHNR, CDR2 FQNEAQ (reference sequence). The CDR3 consists of 14 residues. Genomic DNA acted as the template from which TCR beta VDJ combination and CDR3 sequence profiling were carried out. TCRdb re-called the reads through MiXCR, storing one row per CDR3 protein. Of some 180,000 distinct CDR3 sequences detected, less than 65% appear once; the ten largest clones hold roughly 42%.

The V call is TRBV7-9, the J call TRBJ1-2; the match to TRBD1 covers 8 bases. Sequenced material: sorted CD4+, CD8+, or CD8+CD57+ T cells (not recorded which) from PBMCs. The TCR comes from a human donor with aplastic anemia. The CDR3 is CASSYQGQGDGYTF. The CDR3 DNA follows: TGTGCCAGCAGCTACCAAGGACAGGGAGATGGCTACACCTTC. The full variable domain, rest sourced from reference TRBV7-9 and TRBJ1-2, is DTGVSQNPRHKITKRGQNVTFRCDPISEHNRLYWYRQTLGQGPEFLTYFQNEAQLEKSRLLSDRFSAERPKGSFSTLEIQRTEQGDSAMYLCASSYQGQGDGYTFGSGTRLTVV.